This is a list of T cell receptor beta chains from one sample in a study of CD8 T cells in ankylosing spondylitis. TCRdb re-called the 5' RACE reads through MiXCR, storing one row per CDR3 protein. The table shows some 46,000 distinct CDR3 sequences, with approximately 11% occurring only once. Sequencing input: blood, either unsorted or a sorted T cell fraction (not recorded which). These TCRs come from a male donor with ankylosing spondylitis or in good health (not recorded which). The CDR3 runs from the conserved cysteine through the conserved F or W. The order of the fields is CDR3 protein, V gene, J gene.

CASSSGTGIQRYEQYF	TRBV7-9	TRBJ2-7
CASRRTVNTEAFF	TRBV5-1	TRBJ1-1
CASSLGLAGGSIADHSYNEQFF	TRBV11-3	TRBJ2-1
CASSPDLDEKLFF	TRBV5-1	TRBJ1-4
CASSLGWASGGAEGTQYF	TRBV11-2	TRBJ2-3
CASAQGVSYNEQFF	TRBV25-1	TRBJ2-1
CSARRGASDYNEQFF	TRBV20-1	TRBJ2-1
CSVEDTGFNEKLFF	TRBV29-1	TRBJ1-4
CASSFLTGDDTEAFF	TRBV5-1	TRBJ1-1
CASSQRASGYNEQFF	TRBV3-1	TRBJ2-1
CASRLAGSNEQFF	TRBV6-1	TRBJ2-1
CASRTSGSEKLFF	TRBV12-3/TRBV12-4	TRBJ1-4
CSVEVQYNEQFF	TRBV29-1	TRBJ2-1
CAISESTLYGYTF	TRBV10-3	TRBJ1-2
CASSPDRSAGNTIYF	TRBV12-3/TRBV12-4	TRBJ1-3
CASSLRHQNSPLHF	TRBV12-3/TRBV12-4	TRBJ1-6
CSVGGGRGATQYF	TRBV29-1	TRBJ2-5
CATNSGQSYNEQFF	TRBV15	TRBJ2-1
CASSLGGAGELFF	TRBV5-1	TRBJ2-2
CSARGAGLNEQFF	TRBV20-1	TRBJ2-1
CSATRAWGGDTEAFF	TRBV20-1	TRBJ1-1
CASTGLQGAYEQFF	TRBV2	TRBJ2-1
CASSRDTSYEQYF	TRBV12-3/TRBV12-4	TRBJ2-7
CASSLLGGGRQPQHF	TRBV5-1	TRBJ1-5
CASSFLDSPPQYF	TRBV5-1	TRBJ2-3
CASSGTSFGEKLFF	TRBV2	TRBJ1-4
CAWSVQRAGELFF	TRBV30	TRBJ2-2
CASSSGGPQHF	TRBV6-6	TRBJ1-5
CASSRGAAGGDNEQFF	TRBV5-1	TRBJ2-1
CASSVQGSYNEQFF	TRBV5-1	TRBJ2-1
CASRPGLAGAQETQYF	TRBV12-3/TRBV12-4	TRBJ2-5
CSVGLPRETQYF	TRBV29-1	TRBJ2-5
CAWRRYTDTQYF	TRBV30	TRBJ2-3
CASVQGSPYNEQFF	TRBV6-1	TRBJ2-1
CASSETGARPQHF	TRBV2	TRBJ1-5
CSVTGPNLNTEAFF	TRBV29-1	TRBJ1-1
CASSVLARGRSAGELFF	TRBV6-1	TRBJ2-2
CSVSGGGNEQFF	TRBV29-1	TRBJ2-1
CASSQGGRLPGEQYF	TRBV3-1	TRBJ2-7
CASSLGALTGELFF	TRBV28	TRBJ2-2
CAISESPRGLSEAFF	TRBV10-3	TRBJ1-1